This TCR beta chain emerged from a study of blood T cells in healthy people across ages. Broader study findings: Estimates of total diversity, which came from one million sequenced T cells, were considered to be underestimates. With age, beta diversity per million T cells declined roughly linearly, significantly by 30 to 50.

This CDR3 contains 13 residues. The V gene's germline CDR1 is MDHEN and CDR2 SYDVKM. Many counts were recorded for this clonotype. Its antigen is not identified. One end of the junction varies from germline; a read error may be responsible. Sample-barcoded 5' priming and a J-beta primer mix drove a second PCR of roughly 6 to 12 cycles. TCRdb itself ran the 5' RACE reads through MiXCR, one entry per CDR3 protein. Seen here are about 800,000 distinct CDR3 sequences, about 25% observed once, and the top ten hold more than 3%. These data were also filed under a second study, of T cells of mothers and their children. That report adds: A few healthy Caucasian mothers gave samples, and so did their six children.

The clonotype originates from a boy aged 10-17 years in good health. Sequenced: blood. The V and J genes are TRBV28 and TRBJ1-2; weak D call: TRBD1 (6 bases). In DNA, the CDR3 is TGTGCCAGCATACTTACAGGGAACTACGGCTACACCTTC. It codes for CASILTGNYGYTF.